These 5 T cell receptor beta chains were sequenced from one sample in a study of cytomegalovirus exposure and HLA in healthy donors. The primer mix had 60 Vbeta and 13 Jbeta primers. Libraries were prepared by immunoSEQ multiplex PCR; TCRdb keeps only in-frame clonotypes and omits some of them. Of under 300,000 clones detected, 80% to 90% appear once; the ten largest clones hold 2%. Sequencing input: PBMCs. The source is a woman aged 40 to 50 in good health and CMV-seropositive.

This sequence joins TRBV5-1 and TRBJ1-2, with 7 bases aligning to TRBD1. Trimming at V came to 0 bases and at J to 4 bases, leaving 9 bases not matched to a gene. CDR3 length: 16 amino acids. Germline CDR1 is SGHRS and CDR2 is YFSETQ. In nucleotides, the CDR3 is TGCGCCAGCAGCTTGGAGGCAGGGGGGTCTAGCTATGGCTACACCTTC. Translation gives CASSLEAGGSSYGYTF.

This chain uses TRBV6-5 with TRBJ2-7; D is undetermined. V gave up 4 bases and J gave up 3 bases, with 10 bases separating them. The CDR3 spans 13 residues. Germline CDR1 is MNHEY and CDR2 is SVGAGI. In DNA form, the CDR3 reads TGTGCCAGCAGTTCCGGTCTAGTCTACGAGCAGTACTTC. This translates into CASSSGLVYEQYF.

The V gene is TRBV5-1, the J gene TRBJ2-7; 9 bases are shared with TRBD1. Germline CDR1 is SGHRS and CDR2 is YFSETQ. J gave up 6 bases and V 3 bases, and 7 bases lay outside the gene matches. CDR3 length equals 14 residues. The CDR3 reads CASSSGTGTIEQYF. The CDR3 nucleotides read TGCGCCAGCAGCTCGGGGACAGGGACTATCGAGCAGTACTTC.

This chain uses TRBV7-9 with TRBJ1-5; weak D call: TRBD1 (6 bases). This CDR3 comprises 13 residues. Germline V gene sequence: CDR1 SEHNR, CDR2 FQNEAQ (reference sequence). The ends were cut back, 9 bases at V and 9 bases at J, with 18 bases in the middle. CDR3 bases: TGTGCCAGTGGGGGGGCGCCCCACGGGCCCCAGCATTTT. Protein sequence: CASGGAPHGPQHF.

The CDR3 loop is CASGDRVRSYEQYF. CDR3 DNA: TGTGCCAGCGGCGACAGGGTGAGGTCCTACGAGCAGTACTTC. The J gene is TRBJ2-7, the V gene TRBV6-5; TRBD1 aligns across 7 bases. J lost 1 base, V lost 8 bases, and 8 bases had no gene match. Germline V lookup: CDR1 MNHEY, CDR2 SVGAGI. The CDR3 is made up of 14 amino acids.